This passage covers 22 T cell receptor beta chains from one sample sequenced in a study of blood T cells in healthy people across ages. Combining a sample-barcoded 5' primer with a J-beta primer mix, a second PCR ran for roughly 7 to 11 cycles. One entry per CDR3 protein results from TCRdb running MiXCR on the 5' RACE reads. The profile shows around 1,700,000 distinct CDR3 sequences, under 30% of them singletons. Sequences were obtained from blood. The source of these receptors is a woman aged 25 to 39 in good health.

This clonotype was seen at least ten times. The chain employs TRBV4-1 and TRBJ2-5; tentative D call: TRBD2 (5 bases). The CDR3 is 12 amino acids. V lost 1 base to trimming and J lost 11 bases, with 11 bases between them. Germline V gene sequence: CDR1 MGHRA, CDR2 YSYEKL. The CDR3 DNA follows: TGCGCCAGCAGCCAAGGCCCTGGGGAGCAGTACTTC. This codes for CASSQGPGEQYF.

This clonotype was picked up a small number of times. The chain joins TRBV6-5 to TRBJ1-2; perhaps TRBD1 as D (6 bases). The germline V gene encodes CDR1 MNHEY and CDR2 SVGAGI. The CDR3 runs to 13 residues. Trimming removed 5 bases from V and 4 bases from J, with 11 bases in between. DNA for the CDR3: TGTGCCAGCAGTCGTACACAGGGCTATGGCTACACCTTC. It translates to CASSRTQGYGYTF.

In this sample, this clonotype turned up many times. The rearrangement links TRBV10-2 to TRBJ2-1, with 8 bases aligning to TRBD2. The CDR3 extends over 15 amino acids. V lost 4 bases to trimming and J lost 0 bases; unmatched junction nucleotides: 2. Germline CDR1 WSHSY, CDR2 SAAADI. CDR3 amino acids: CASSGRGVSYNEQFF. CDR3 nucleotide sequence: TGCGCCAGCAGTGGGCGGGGGGTCTCCTACAATGAGCAGTTCTTC.

CDR3 DNA sequence: TGCAGTGCTGCGGGAAAGACTAGCGGGAGTTCCTACAATGAGCAGTTCTTC. It translates to CSAAGKTSGSSYNEQFF. The chain has TRBV20-1 and TRBJ2-1, with 12 bases aligning to TRBD2. The ends lost 5 bases at V and 1 base at J; junction bases unmatched: 9. The CDR3 has 17 residues. The V gene's germline CDR1 is DFQATT and CDR2 SNEGSKA (reference sequence).

V usage is TRBV2 and J usage is TRBJ1-5; no definite D call. This CDR3 region has 17 residues. Trimming cost V 1 base and J 0 bases, with 13 bases left between them. From germline, CDR1 is SNHLY and CDR2 FYNNEI. CDR3 sequence: CASSEGAADYSNQPQHF. CDR3 nucleotides: TGTGCCAGCAGTGAAGGGGCAGCAGATTATAGCAATCAGCCCCAGCATTTT.

This clonotype appeared a few times. The DNA for the CDR3 is TGTGCCAGCAGCGGCGGGCCGTCCTTCTACGAGCAGTACTTC. This translates into CASSGGPSFYEQYF. The chain carries TRBV7-8 and TRBJ2-7, with a possible D match to TRBD2 (5 bases). Deletions cut 5 bases from V and 3 bases from J, with 14 bases between. Per germline, CDR1 SGHVS and CDR2 FQNEAQ. CDR3 length: 14 residues.

Note on this clonotype: This may come from a read error, since a much larger clone is one base off. V is TRBV6-6 and J is TRBJ2-7, with D possibly TRBD1 on 5 matching bases. This CDR3 is 14 amino acids long. The germline gives CDR1 MNHNY, CDR2 SVGAGI (reference sequence). Trimming stripped 6 bases from V and 0 bases from J, with 12 bases between. The CDR3 DNA follows: TGTGCCAGCAGGGACACCTTGAACTCCTACGAGCAGTACTTC. Protein product: CASRDTLNSYEQYF.

The chain combines TRBV4-1 with TRBJ1-5; D remains unclear. The CDR3 consists of 16 residues. The germline CDR1 and CDR2 sequences are MGHRA and YSYEKL. Trimming removed 4 bases at V and 5 bases at J, with 18 bases between. Here the CDR3 reads CASSPQHRASYQPQHF. CDR3 sequence (DNA): TGCGCCAGCAGCCCGCAGCATCGGGCGAGTTATCAGCCCCAGCATTTT.

The chain has TRBV18 and TRBJ2-4; 8 bases match TRBD2. The J call may be incorrect, as the DNA end agrees better with TRBJ2-7. This CDR3 is 14 amino acids long. Germline CDR1 KGHSH, CDR2 LQKENI. The CDR3 sequence is CASSRGLAPGEQYF. In nucleotides, the CDR3 is TGTGCCAGCTCACGTGGACTAGCTCCGGGCGAGCAGTACTTC.

This clonotype turned up a few times. The chain links TRBV5-1 to TRBJ1-2; 7 bases are a match to TRBD1. The CDR3 consists of 14 residues. Trimming cost V 4 bases and J 7 bases; bases outside gene matches: 10. CDR1 and CDR2 from the germline V gene are SGHRS and YFSETQ. The CDR3 region has the DNA TGCGCCAGCAGCACGGGACAGCCTACAGTTGGCTACACCTTC. Amino acid sequence: CASSTGQPTVGYTF.

V and J are TRBV27 and TRBJ2-7; tentatively, D is TRBD1 (6 bases). The CDR3 totals 12 residues. The germline V and J ends were trimmed by 5 bases and 9 bases, with 14 bases remaining between them. Germline V CDR1 and CDR2: MNHEY, SMNVEV (reference sequence). CDR3 coding DNA: TGTGCCAGCAGTCCCGGACAGAGACGGCAGTACTTC. Residues: CASSPGQRRQYF.

The table lists this clonotype with a few counts. The chain has TRBV4-1 and TRBJ2-3, with D possibly being TRBD1 or TRBD2 (5 bases each). The CDR3 sequence is 14 residues long. V shed 6 bases and J shed 0 bases, with 10 bases lying between them. Germline loops: CDR1 MGHRA, CDR2 YSYEKL. The CDR3, as DNA: TGCGCCAGCAGAGGGGAGCAGAGCACAGATACGCAGTATTTT. This sequence encodes CASRGEQSTDTQYF.

This clonotype was picked up many times. The rearrangement uses TRBV6-6 and TRBJ1-2; D is unclear. V was trimmed by 3 bases and J by 1 base, leaving 9 bases between them. This CDR3 contains 14 residues. Germline CDR1 and CDR2: MNHNY and SVGAGI (reference sequence). DNA of the CDR3: TGTGCCAGCAGTTATGCGACGGGTAACTATGGCTACACCTTC. Its protein is CASSYATGNYGYTF.

This chain joins TRBV6-6 and TRBJ2-3; the D gene is possibly TRBD2 (5 bases). This CDR3 contains 16 residues. V lost 4 bases and J 2 bases, leaving 16 bases between the germline ends. Germline assignment: CDR1 MNHNY and CDR2 SVGAGI (reference sequence). Here the CDR3 reads CASSCSRGTNTDTQYF. DNA for the CDR3: TGTGCCAGCAGTTGCTCACGGGGTACCAACACAGATACGCAGTATTTT.

This clonotype has at least ten counts. J is TRBJ2-7 and V is TRBV6-5; D remains ambiguous. The ends were cut back, 0 bases at V and 6 bases at J, with 9 bases in the middle. The CDR3 is 13 amino acids. The germline gives CDR1 MNHEY, CDR2 SVGAGI. The CDR3 DNA sequence: TGTGCCAGCAGTTACTCGATGGGCGCCGAGCAGTACTTC. This codes for CASSYSMGAEQYF.

About this clonotype: A read error may account for a junction end that differs from germline. The chain is built from TRBV15 and TRBJ1-1; 8 bases line up with TRBD1. The V gene's germline CDR1 is LNHNV and CDR2 YYDKDF (reference sequence). The CDR3 is 13 residues long. CDR3 residues: CAASRDRGRNAFF. The CDR3 DNA follows: TGTGCCGCCAGCAGAGACAGGGGCCGGAATGCTTTCTTT.

Only a few counts were recorded for this clonotype. In DNA, the CDR3 is TGCGCCAGCAGCTTCGGATCAGGGGCAGATGGCTACACCTTC. Residues: CASSFGSGADGYTF. The rearrangement links TRBV5-1 to TRBJ1-2, with a tentative D call TRBD1 (6 bases). The CDR3 runs 14 residues. The V end was cut by 2 bases, the J end by 6 bases, with 14 bases between. Germline V gives CDR1 SGHRS, CDR2 YFSETQ.

The J gene is TRBJ2-5, the V gene TRBV28; the match to TRBD2 covers 16 bases. The CDR3 consists of 17 residues. Germline CDR1 reads MDHEN; CDR2 reads SYDVKM. J gave up 5 bases and V 6 bases, and 9 bases lay outside the gene matches. The CDR3 sequence is CASSSGTSGGALETQYF. The CDR3 bases are TGTGCCAGCAGCTCCGGGACTAGCGGGGGGGCGTTGGAGACCCAGTACTTC.

Worth noting for this clonotype: At one of its ends the junction is not consistent with the germline gene, which may arise from a read error. This chain connects TRBV30 to TRBJ2-7; the D is unclear. In germline, CDR1 is GTSNPN, CDR2 SVGIG (reference sequence). The CDR3 runs 13 residues. DNA of the CDR3: TGTGTCTGGAGTTCAGGTGCGACCTACGAGCAGTACTTC. Translated: CVWSSGATYEQYF.

The V call is TRBV15, the J call TRBJ2-7; D is unclear. The CDR3 contains 13 residues. CDR1 LNHNV and CDR2 YYDKDF come from the germline V gene (reference sequence). The germline V and J ends were trimmed by 8 bases and 0 bases, with 11 bases remaining between them. The CDR3 DNA sequence: TGTGCCACCCGATTTGGGAACTCCTACGAGCAGTACTTC. Protein product: CATRFGNSYEQYF.

Turning to this clonotype: A much larger clone is a single base away; this may be a read error. The chain has TRBV28 and TRBJ2-5; TRBD1 matches 9 bases. Germline-derived CDR1 and CDR2 are MDHEN and SYDVKM. The CDR3 has 14 amino acids. DNA for the CDR3: TGTGCCGGCAGTTCGGGACAGGGCCAAGAGACCCAGTACTTC. This encodes CAGSSGQGQETQYF. Looking up the rest from reference TRBV28 and TRBJ2-5 gives the full variable domain: DVKVTQSSRYLVKRTGEKVFLECVQDMDHENMFWYRQDPGLGLRLIYFSYDVKMKEKGDIPEGYSVSREKKERFSLILESASTNQTSMYLCAGSSGQGQETQYFGPGTRLLVL.

This clonotype was picked up a small number of times. The rearrangement joins TRBV30 to TRBJ2-1; 7 bases align to TRBD2. V shed 2 bases and J 3 bases; nucleotides not matched to a gene: 4. The CDR3 totals 14 residues. The germline V gene has CDR1 GTSNPN and CDR2 SVGIG (reference sequence). CDR3 loop: CAWSSWTSYNEQFF. Here the CDR3 DNA reads TGTGCCTGGAGTTCGTGGACTAGCTACAATGAGCAGTTCTTC.